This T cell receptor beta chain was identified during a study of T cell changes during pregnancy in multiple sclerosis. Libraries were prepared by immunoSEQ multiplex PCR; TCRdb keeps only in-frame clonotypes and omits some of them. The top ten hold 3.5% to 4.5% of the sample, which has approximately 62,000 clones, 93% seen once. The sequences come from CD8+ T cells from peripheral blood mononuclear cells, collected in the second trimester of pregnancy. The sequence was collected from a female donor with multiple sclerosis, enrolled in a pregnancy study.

DNA for the CDR3: TGTGCCACCAGCAGGAGTGGACAGGGGGACACTGAAGCTTTCTTT. Translated, it gives CATSRSGQGDTEAFF. The chain links TRBV15 to TRBJ1-1; 10 nucleotides match TRBD1. The CDR3 is 15 residues long. Germline trimming cut 3 bases from V and 3 bases from J; bases unmatched to any gene: 4. In germline, CDR1 is LNHNV, CDR2 YYDKDF (reference sequence). Complete variable domain (other parts from reference TRBV15 and TRBJ1-1): DAMVIQNPRYQVTQFGKPVTLSCSQTLNHNVMYWYQQKSSQAPKLLFHYYDKDFNNEADTPDNFQSRRPNTSFCFLDIRSPGLGDTAMYLCATSRSGQGDTEAFFGQGTRLTVV.